This T cell receptor beta chain was recorded in a study of control samples from healthy donors and cancer patients. V lost 7 bases and J lost 0, with 12 bases in between. The germline gives CDR1 MNHEY, CDR2 SMNVEV (reference sequence). There are 14 residues in the CDR3. The method was immunoSEQ multiplex PCR; TCRdb's version includes in-frame clones alone and lacks a portion of them. The sample holds fewer than 300,000 clones; roughly four fifths are singletons and the top ten take about an eighth. The sample was PBMCs. J is TRBJ1-1 and V is TRBV27; tentative D call: TRBD1 (5 bases). This TCR derives from a woman aged 55-69 years with lung cancer. This CDR3 is CASNPWGMNTEAFF. The CDR3 DNA reads as TGTGCCAGCAATCCTTGGGGCATGAACACTGAAGCTTTCTTT.